In this sample, the clone carrying this T cell receptor (beta chain) turned up many times. The antigen is unknown. TCRdb reprocessed the 5' RACE reads via MiXCR and lists one record per CDR3 protein. The sample holds more than 150,000 distinct CDR3 sequences, 10% to 15% seen once. This specimen comes from a study of CD8 T cells in ankylosing spondylitis. The study, taken as a whole, reports: A TCR beta motif of about eight highly homologous variants seemed to mark ankylosing spondylitis blood.

Trimming pared 5 bases from V and 3 bases from J, leaving 19 bases between. The CDR3 extends over 16 amino acids. This sequence was found in a female donor with ankylosing spondylitis or in good health (not recorded which). The gene calls are TRBV12-3 or TRBV12-4 and TRBJ1-2, with D tentatively TRBD1 (6 bases). Sequencing was performed on blood, either unsorted or a sorted T cell fraction (not recorded which). Here the CDR3 DNA reads TGTGCCAGCAGTCCTCGGGACATTCTTGGGGACTATGGCTACACCTTC. It specifies CASSPRDILGDYGYTF.